A selection of T cell receptor beta chains follows, all from one sample in a study of blood T cells in healthy people across ages. TCRdb called the 5' RACE reads again in MiXCR, with one record for every CDR3 protein. The profile shows about 1.8 million distinct CDR3 sequences, 49% of them singletons. The specimen sequenced was blood. The receptors originated from a woman between 40 and 55 years old in good health. Both conserved end residues are part of each CDR3. The order of the fields is D gene, J gene, clone size, V gene, CDR3 DNA, CDR3 protein. A D gene is named only where the DNA matches it firmly. Size is stated for part of the rows, as once, few or many counts, or as a class when the clone is expanded.

D: NA
J: TRBJ2-3
size: NA
V: TRBV15
DNA: TGTGCCACCAGCAGGCAGAGGAATACGCAGTATTTT
CDR3: CATSRQRNTQYF

D: NA
J: TRBJ2-3
size: NA
V: TRBV6-6
DNA: TGTGCCAGCAGTTACTCGATGGGTACTGCCACAGATACGCAGTATTTT
CDR3: CASSYSMGTATDTQYF

D: NA
J: TRBJ1-1
size: NA
V: TRBV12-3/TRBV12-4
DNA: TGTGCCAGCAGTTTTGGGGGCCTCATGAACACTGGAGCTTTCTTT
CDR3: CASSFGGLMNTGAFF

D: NA
J: TRBJ2-5
size: NA
V: TRBV12-3/TRBV12-4
DNA: TGTGCCAGCAGCCCGACTGGGAAAGGGACCCAGTACTTC
CDR3: CASSPTGKGTQYF

D: NA
J: TRBJ2-5
size: NA
V: TRBV7-9
DNA: TGTGCCAGCAGCTTAAATCGCGGATACCAAGAGACCCAGTACTTC
CDR3: CASSLNRGYQETQYF

D: TRBD1
J: TRBJ1-1
size: few
V: TRBV4-1
DNA: TGCGCCAGCAGCCGCGGACAGGGGGCTTGGACTGAAGCTTTCTTT
CDR3: CASSRGQGAWTEAFF

D: NA
J: TRBJ2-7
size: NA
V: TRBV5-5
DNA: TGTGCCAGCAGCTTGGGATTGTATGCGGCCTACGAGCAGTACTTC
CDR3: CASSLGLYAAYEQYF

D: TRBD1
J: TRBJ2-5
size: NA
V: TRBV12-5
DNA: TGTGCTAGTGGTCCCGGGACAGGGCGAGAGACCCAGTACTTC
CDR3: CASGPGTGRETQYF

D: NA
J: TRBJ1-6
size: NA
V: TRBV9
DNA: TGTGCCAGCAGCGTAGGCCAGAGGAATTCACCCCTCCACTTT
CDR3: CASSVGQRNSPLHF

D: TRBD1
J: TRBJ1-1
size: NA
V: TRBV9
DNA: TGTGCCAGCAGCGACCCCAGGGGGCAACGGAACACTGAAGCTTTCTTT
CDR3: CASSDPRGQRNTEAFF

D: TRBD1
J: TRBJ1-1
size: many
V: TRBV20-1
DNA: TGCAGTGCGCCGGGACAGGGTGGGACCACTGAAGCTTTCTTT
CDR3: CSAPGQGGTTEAFF

D: NA
J: TRBJ2-7
size: few
V: TRBV10-3
DNA: TGTGCCATCTCCCCCCCCACAAGCTCCTACGAGCAGTACTTC
CDR3: CAISPPTSSYEQYF

D: TRBD1
J: TRBJ2-7
size: once
V: TRBV28
DNA: TGTGCCAGCAGCCCGGACAGGGGGCTTCTCGAGCAGTACTTC
CDR3: CASSPDRGLLEQYF

D: TRBD1
J: TRBJ2-7
size: few
V: TRBV6-5
DNA: TGTGCCAGCAGTTACTCCCGGGACAGCCGCTACGAGCAGTACTTC
CDR3: CASSYSRDSRYEQYF

D: NA
J: TRBJ1-5
size: NA
V: TRBV10-3
DNA: TGTGCCGTACGGGGCTCTGGAAGCAATCAGCCCCAGCATTTT
CDR3: CAVRGSGSNQPQHF

D: NA
J: TRBJ2-6
size: NA
V: TRBV5-1
DNA: TGCGCCAGCAGCTTGGAGGGCCAGCACTCTGGGGCCAACGTCCTGACTTTC
CDR3: CASSLEGQHSGANVLTF

D: NA
J: TRBJ2-5
size: few
V: TRBV20-1
DNA: TGCAGTGCTAGAGATGAGGACGGAAGACTAGGGGGGTTCCAAGAGACCCAGTACTTC
CDR3: CSARDEDGRLGGFQETQYF

D: TRBD2
J: TRBJ2-3
size: many
V: TRBV5-1
DNA: TGTGCCAGCAGTTCGGGGGGATCTAGCACAGATACGCAGTATTTT
CDR3: CASSSGGSSTDTQYF

D: NA
J: TRBJ2-4
size: few
V: TRBV20-1
DNA: TGCAGTGCTAGGTTCCGGGTAGCCAAAAACATTCAGTACTTC
CDR3: CSARFRVAKNIQYF

D: TRBD1
J: TRBJ2-4
size: many
V: TRBV4-3
DNA: TGCGCCAGCAGCCTAACGGACAGGGGGCGTGGGGTCGGTAAAAACATTCAGTACTTC
CDR3: CASSLTDRGRGVGKNIQYF

D: NA
J: TRBJ2-7
size: once
V: TRBV6-2/TRBV6-3
DNA: TGTGCCAGCAGTTACGGGGCCACAGAGGGCAATGAGCAGTACTTC
CDR3: CASSYGATEGNEQYF

D: TRBD1
J: TRBJ2-5
size: NA
V: TRBV5-1
DNA: TGCGCCAGCAGCTCGACAGGGTGGGAGAGGGAGACCCAGTACTTC
CDR3: CASSSTGWERETQYF

D: TRBD1
J: TRBJ1-2
size: NA
V: TRBV28
DNA: TGTGCCAGCAGGCCAGCGACAGGGAGGCTAGTATGGGGCTACACCTTC
CDR3: CASRPATGRLVWGYTF

D: NA
J: TRBJ2-7
size: NA
V: TRBV28
DNA: TGTGCCAGCAGCCTCGGCAGGAGGACAATATCCTACGAGCAGTACTTC
CDR3: CASSLGRRTISYEQYF

D: NA
J: TRBJ2-7
size: NA
V: TRBV3-1
DNA: TGTGCCAGCAGCCAATCCTCATCCTACGAGCAGTACTTC
CDR3: CASSQSSSYEQYF

D: TRBD1
J: TRBJ2-7
size: NA
V: TRBV29-1
DNA: TGCAGCCAAGCTAAAGGGACAGGGGACGAGCAGTACTTC
CDR3: CSQAKGTGDEQYF

D: TRBD2
J: TRBJ2-4
size: NA
V: TRBV6-2/TRBV6-3
DNA: TGTGCCAGCAGTCCGCGGGGGTGGCCTGGTGAAAAGGAGCAGTACTTC
CDR3: CASSPRGWPGEKEQYF

D: NA
J: TRBJ2-6
size: few
V: TRBV7-9
DNA: TGTGCCAGCTCACCAAATCAGGGGTTGTCGGCCAACGTCCTGACTTTC
CDR3: CASSPNQGLSANVLTF

D: TRBD1
J: TRBJ2-7
size: NA
V: TRBV5-4
DNA: TGTGCCAGCAGCTTGGTAACAGGGGGGACTGGTGAGCAGTACTTC
CDR3: CASSLVTGGTGEQYF

D: TRBD1
J: TRBJ2-5
size: few
V: TRBV7-9
DNA: TGTGCCAGCAGCCTGGGACAGACTGGGGATGAGCAGTACTTC
CDR3: CASSLGQTGDEQYF

D: NA
J: TRBJ2-3
size: few
V: TRBV4-3
DNA: TGCGCCAGCAGCCCAACGACAGGAGTCACAGATACGCAGTATTTT
CDR3: CASSPTTGVTDTQYF

D: TRBD1
J: TRBJ1-1
size: NA
V: TRBV9
DNA: TGTGCCAGCAGCGGAAAGACAGGGGTGGGTACTGAAGCTTTCTTT
CDR3: CASSGKTGVGTEAFF

D: NA
J: TRBJ1-1
size: NA
V: TRBV18
DNA: TGTGCCAGCTCACCACCGCAAAACATGAACACTGAAGCTTTCTTT
CDR3: CASSPPQNMNTEAFF

D: NA
J: TRBJ1-2
size: NA
V: TRBV7-9
DNA: TGTGCCAGCAGCTTACAGATACTCTCAAACTATGGCTACACCTTC
CDR3: CASSLQILSNYGYTF

D: NA
J: TRBJ2-3
size: NA
V: TRBV20-1
DNA: TGCAGTGCTATTACAGGGAACACAGATACGCAGTATTTT
CDR3: CSAITGNTDTQYF

D: NA
J: TRBJ2-1
size: NA
V: TRBV6-6
DNA: TGTGCCAGCAGACCGTGGGGGCTAGCTGAGCAGTTCTTC
CDR3: CASRPWGLAEQFF

D: NA
J: TRBJ1-4
size: NA
V: TRBV28
DNA: TGTGCCAGCAGCCGAGGGCGTGAAAAACTGTTTTTT
CDR3: CASSRGREKLFF

D: TRBD2
J: TRBJ2-3
size: few
V: TRBV20-1
DNA: TGCAGTGCTGATTCAACCCGGGGCCTAGCGGTCTACACAGATACGCAGTATTTT
CDR3: CSADSTRGLAVYTDTQYF

D: TRBD1
J: TRBJ1-2
size: NA
V: TRBV28
DNA: TGTGCCAGCAGTCGAGGGGACAGGCCCGCGGGGTCCTATGGCTACACCTTC
CDR3: CASSRGDRPAGSYGYTF

D: NA
J: TRBJ1-2
size: NA
V: TRBV20-1
DNA: TGCAGTGCAGTACAGGGTTGGAGGGACTATGGCTACACCTTC
CDR3: CSAVQGWRDYGYTF

D: TRBD1
J: TRBJ2-7
size: NA
V: TRBV5-1
DNA: TGCGCCAGCAGCTTCGCAGGGGGTAGCTCCTACGAGCAGTACTTC
CDR3: CASSFAGGSSYEQYF

D: TRBD2
J: TRBJ2-5
size: few
V: TRBV11-2
DNA: TGTGCCAGCAGCGCACCGGGACTAGCGGGACAAGAGACCCAGTACTTC
CDR3: CASSAPGLAGQETQYF

D: NA
J: TRBJ2-1
size: NA
V: TRBV7-2
DNA: TGTGCCAGCAGCTTAGTAAGGGGTCCTAGCTCCTACAATGAGCAGTTCTTC
CDR3: CASSLVRGPSSYNEQFF

D: TRBD1
J: TRBJ1-4
size: few
V: TRBV11-2
DNA: TGTGCCAGTAAAACAGGGGGCCTTGAAAAACTGTTTTTT
CDR3: CASKTGGLEKLFF

D: NA
J: TRBJ2-5
size: NA
V: TRBV5-1
DNA: TGCGCCAGCAGTATCTGGGTGGGCGAGGAGACCCAGTACTTC
CDR3: CASSIWVGEETQYF

D: NA
J: TRBJ1-6
size: NA
V: TRBV27
DNA: TGTGCCAGCAGGGGGGGAGAGTATTCACCCCTCCACTTT
CDR3: CASRGGEYSPLHF

D: NA
J: TRBJ2-3
size: NA
V: TRBV9
DNA: TGTGCCAGCAGCTATTCTCTACAGTCTAGCACAGATACGCAGTATTTT
CDR3: CASSYSLQSSTDTQYF

D: NA
J: TRBJ1-2
size: few
V: TRBV27
DNA: TGTGCCAGCAGTTTGTTAGGACAGACCTATGGCTACACCTTC
CDR3: CASSLLGQTYGYTF

D: NA
J: TRBJ2-5
size: few
V: TRBV20-1
DNA: TGCAGTGCTCGCCGGGGAATCGGGGAGACCCAGTACTTC
CDR3: CSARRGIGETQYF

D: NA
J: TRBJ2-1
size: NA
V: TRBV20-1
DNA: TGCAGTGCTAGCCTGGACGGATCCTACAATGAGCAGTTCTTC
CDR3: CSASLDGSYNEQFF